The 31 T cell receptor beta chains listed next were all sequenced from one sample in a study of blood T cell repertoires in COVID-19. Produced via immunoSEQ multiplex PCR; TCRdb's table is partial and in-frame only. The sample gives 200,000 to 250,000 clones, approximately 84% of which show up once; about 0.93% is in the top ten. Sequencing was done on a sample of peripheral blood. The receptors derive from a man aged 35-49 years with acute or convalescent COVID-19.

V usage is TRBV28 and J usage is TRBJ1-2, with 7 bases fitting TRBD1. The germline gives CDR1 MDHEN, CDR2 SYDVKM. The CDR3 is made up of 14 amino acids. J gave up 8 bases and V 2 bases, and 8 bases lay outside the gene matches. The CDR3 region is CASSLQQGRGGYTF. CDR3 DNA: TGTGCCAGCAGTTTACAACAGGGGAGAGGAGGCTACACCTTC.

On this clone itself: Other DNA sequences from this sample encode an identical CDR3 as well. The CDR3 nucleotides are TGTGCCAGCAGCTCTGACAGGTTAAATGAAAAACTGTTTTTT. Protein product: CASSSDRLNEKLFF. V and J are TRBV7-9 and TRBJ1-4; perhaps TRBD1 as D (6 bases). Trimming left V 4 bases short and J 5 bases short, with 11 bases between. The CDR3 spans 14 residues. Germline V gene data show CDR1 as SEHNR and CDR2 as FQNEAQ (reference sequence).

The chain couples TRBV30 to TRBJ1-1, with D possibly being TRBD1 (5 bases). Germline lookup yields CDR1 GTSNPN and CDR2 SVGIG (reference sequence). The CDR3 length is 13 residues. With 0 bases removed from V and 1 base from J, the gap between germline ends came to 6 bases. CDR3 nucleotide sequence: TGTGCCTGGAGTGTTCAGGGGAACACTGAAGCTTTCTTT. Protein: CAWSVQGNTEAFF.

The rearrangement links TRBV4-3 to TRBJ2-7, with TRBD1 matching over 8 bases. Germline loops: CDR1 LGHNA, CDR2 YSLEER. The CDR3 contains 16 residues. V was clipped by 0 bases and J by 3 bases; unmatched bases: 7. The CDR3 region is CASSQDIGTGGYEQYF. CDR3 in DNA: TGCGCCAGCAGCCAAGATATAGGAACAGGGGGCTACGAGCAGTACTTC.

The J gene is TRBJ1-6, the V gene TRBV13; tentatively, D is TRBD1 (5 bases). Germline loops: CDR1 PRHDT, CDR2 FYEKMQ (reference sequence). V lost 4 bases to trimming and J lost 0 bases, with 10 bases between them. CDR3 length equals 16 residues. The chain's CDR3 is CASSSTEHSYNSPLHF. The CDR3 DNA reads TGTGCCAGCAGCTCGACAGAACACTCCTATAATTCACCCCTCCACTTT.

The chain is built from TRBV15 and TRBJ1-1, with D maybe TRBD1 (5 bases). Trimming stripped 2 bases from V and 2 bases from J, with 12 bases between. The CDR3 spans 15 residues. Germline values: CDR1 LNHNV, CDR2 YYDKDF (reference sequence). The CDR3 region is CATSRSVGGNTEAFF. The CDR3 DNA is TGTGCCACCAGCAGATCGGTGGGGGGAAACACTGAAGCTTTCTTT.

This chain links TRBV4-3 with TRBJ2-5, with 7 positions matching TRBD2. The J segment lost 4 bases and the V segment lost 0 bases, leaving 20 bases of the junction unmatched. The CDR3 runs 20 residues. Germline V gene sequence: CDR1 LGHNA, CDR2 YSLEER. The CDR3 spells CASSQDYRGVAREGPETQYF. CDR3 DNA: TGCGCCAGCAGCCAAGATTATAGAGGGGTGGCCAGGGAGGGACCAGAGACCCAGTACTTC.

V and J are TRBV27 and TRBJ1-2, with a tentative D call TRBD1 (6 bases). The CDR3 covers 14 residues. The germline CDR1 and CDR2 sequences are MNHEY and SMNVEV (reference sequence). Trimming pared 4 bases from V and 4 bases from J, leaving 13 bases between. The CDR3 coding sequence is TGTGCCAGCAGTTCTCGACAGGAGGCCTATGGCTACACCTTC. This gives the protein CASSSRQEAYGYTF.

V is TRBV27 and J is TRBJ1-6; perhaps TRBD1 as D (5 bases). The V gene lost 5 bases and the J gene lost 10 bases, with 15 bases spanning the gap. CDR1 is MNHEY, CDR2 SMNVEV, per germline (reference sequence). The CDR3 runs to 14 residues. The CDR3 region has the DNA TGTGCCAGCAGTCCCTTGGGAGGGACCTCACCCCTCCACTTT. Residues: CASSPLGGTSPLHF.

The chain joins TRBV5-4 to TRBJ1-2; the D gene is possibly TRBD1 (6 bases). CDR3 size: 13 residues. V was clipped by 3 bases and J by 4 bases, with 10 bases between them. Germline V gene lookup returns CDR1 SGHNT and CDR2 YYREEE (reference sequence). The CDR3: CASSSPDSYGYTF. CDR3 sequence (DNA): TGTGCCAGCAGCTCCCCGGACAGCTATGGCTACACCTTC.

This chain connects TRBV6-5 to TRBJ1-1; TRBD1 agrees at 9 bases. CDR1 is MNHEY, CDR2 SVGAGI, per germline. The CDR3 extends over 14 amino acids. The trim removed 2 bases at V and 11 bases at J, leaving 9 bases unmatched. CDR3 in DNA: TGTGCCAGCAGTTACGGGGACAGGGAGACTGGGGCTTTCTTT. It specifies CASSYGDRETGAFF.

This clone appeared a single time. As DNA, the CDR3 is TGCGCCAGCAGCTTGGTTCCTAGCGGCTACGAGCAGTACTTC. It codes for CASSLVPSGYEQYF. The rearrangement links TRBV5-1 to TRBJ2-7; 7 bases are shared with TRBD2. From germline, CDR1 is SGHRS and CDR2 YFSETQ. The V and J ends lost 0 bases and 3 bases, in that order; junction bases with no gene match: 3. This CDR3 region has 14 residues.

The rearrangement joins TRBV4-1 to TRBJ1-1, with unresolved D. This CDR3 comprises 14 residues. V lost 0 bases and J lost 3, with 8 bases in between. Germline CDR1 is MGHRA and CDR2 is YSYEKL. CDR3 coding DNA: TGCGCCAGCAGCCAAGAGGCCGCCCACACTGAAGCTTTCTTT. This encodes CASSQEAAHTEAFF.

This chain uses TRBV18 with TRBJ2-7, with 7 nucleotides matching TRBD1. CDR3 length: 14 residues. Germline CDR1 reads KGHSH; CDR2 reads LQKENI. V trimming: 0 bases; J trimming: 2 bases; junction bases outside the gene matches: 1. CDR3 region: CASSPPGQTYEQYF. The DNA for the CDR3 is TGTGCCAGCTCACCACCGGGACAGACCTACGAGCAGTACTTC.

The chain uses TRBV9 and TRBJ1-3; no definite D call. The CDR3 is 14 residues long. V dropped 0 bases and J dropped 0 bases, with 4 bases sitting between them. Germline-derived CDR1 and CDR2 are SGDLS and YYNGEE. The CDR3 DNA is TGTGCCAGCAGCGTAGCGTCCTCTGGAAACACCATATATTTT. It encodes CASSVASSGNTIYF.

J is TRBJ1-1 and V is TRBV7-8; D call uncertain. The length of the CDR3 is 13 residues. Trimming pared 5 bases from V and 4 bases from J, leaving 11 bases between. In germline, CDR1 is SGHVS, CDR2 FQNEAQ. The CDR3 reads CASSPAGATEAFF. The CDR3 DNA follows: TGTGCCAGCAGCCCGGCGGGAGCCACTGAAGCTTTCTTT.

This clone was observed a single time. The chain links TRBV29-1 to TRBJ2-1; TRBD1 might be the D (6 bases). Per the germline V gene, CDR1 is SQVTM and CDR2 is ANQGSEA. V lost 5 bases, J lost 1 base, and 9 bases lay in between. This CDR3 has 13 residues. This CDR3 reads CSVPRGSYNEQFF. DNA for the CDR3: TGCAGCGTTCCCAGGGGTTCCTACAATGAGCAGTTCTTC.

This chain connects TRBV6-5 to TRBJ1-2; a weak D match, TRBD1 (5 bases). From germline, CDR1 is MNHEY and CDR2 SVGAGI. V gave up 6 bases and J gave up 2 bases, with 16 bases separating them. The CDR3 consists of 15 residues. The CDR3 region is CASSAGGFENYGYTF. The CDR3 region has the DNA TGTGCCAGCAGCGCCGGGGGGTTCGAGAACTATGGCTACACCTTC.

The chain has TRBV12-3 or TRBV12-4 and TRBJ1-6; the D gene is possibly TRBD1 (5 bases). Trimming took off 7 bases at V and 10 bases at J, with 14 bases between the two ends. CDR3 size: 13 residues. The CDR3: CASNLGGGSPLHF. The CDR3 nucleotides read TGTGCCAGCAACCTCGGGGGAGGCTCACCCCTCCACTTT.

The chain has TRBV6-5 and TRBJ2-1; a weak D match, TRBD2 (7 bases). The CDR3 covers 12 residues. The V and J ends lost 8 bases and 8 bases respectively, with 13 bases between them. Looked up from germline, CDR1 is MNHEY and CDR2 is SVGAGI. CDR3 nucleotides: TGTGCCAGCCGACGGGGGGCTGATGAGCAGTTCTTC. This encodes CASRRGADEQFF.

This rearrangement joins TRBV15 to TRBJ1-2; 11 positions match TRBD1. V shed 4 bases, J shed 8 bases, and the junction held 12 bases outside the gene matches. This CDR3 spans 16 amino acids. CDR1 and CDR2 from the germline V gene are LNHNV and YYDKDF (reference sequence). CDR3 nucleotide sequence: TGTGCCACCAGCACCGGACAGGGGGCGCAAAATTCCGGCTACACCTTC. Its protein product is CATSTGQGAQNSGYTF.

V gene TRBV5-4 combines with J gene TRBJ1-1, with a weak D call TRBD1 (5 bases). Trimming cost V 0 bases and J 4 bases, with 10 bases left between them. The CDR3 loop spans 14 amino acids. Germline CDR1 and CDR2: SGHNT and YYREEE (reference sequence). The CDR3 DNA sequence: TGTGCCAGCAGCTTGGTCGACAGCGTCACTGAAGCTTTCTTT. This encodes CASSLVDSVTEAFF. The full variable domain, completed using reference TRBV5-4 and TRBJ1-1, is ETGVTQSPTHLIKTRGQQVTLRCSSQSGHNTVSWYQQALGQGPQFIFQYYREEENGRGNFPPRFSGLQFPNYSSELNVNALELDDSALYLCASSLVDSVTEAFFGQGTRLTVV.

J is TRBJ1-2 and V is TRBV5-4; weak D call: TRBD1 (5 bases). Trimming took off 3 bases at V and 4 bases at J, with 16 bases between the two ends. CDR1 and CDR2 (germline): SGHNT, YYREEE (reference sequence). The CDR3 is 15 residues long. The CDR3 DNA is TGTGCCAGCAGCTCACCCGACAGTTCCCCCTATGGCTACACCTTC. The encoded protein is CASSSPDSSPYGYTF.

V and J are TRBV7-8 and TRBJ1-3, with TRBD1 matching over 9 bases. Germline-derived CDR1 and CDR2 are SGHVS and FQNEAQ. The CDR3 sequence is 15 residues long. Trimming removed 7 bases from V and 4 bases from J; junction bases left unmatched: 8. CDR3 residues: CASTPGTGKGNTIYF. The CDR3 nucleotides read TGTGCCAGCACCCCAGGGACAGGGAAAGGAAACACCATATATTTT.

The chain uses TRBV4-2 and TRBJ2-6; a possible D gene is TRBD2 (5 bases). The germline V gene encodes CDR1 LGHNA and CDR2 YNFKEQ. With 1 base removed from V and 1 base from J, the gap between germline ends came to 8 bases. The length of the CDR3 is 16 residues. The CDR3 DNA follows: TGTGCCAGCAGCCAAGGGGAGTTATCTGGGGCCAACGTCCTGACTTTC. Protein sequence: CASSQGELSGANVLTF.

This chain joins TRBV3-1 (or the pseudogene TRBV3-2) and TRBJ1-2; D remains ambiguous. Germline-derived CDR1 and CDR2 are LGHDT and YNNKEL (reference sequence). V lost 1 base, J lost 7 bases, and 10 bases lay in between. CDR3 length: 13 amino acids. The CDR3 protein is CASSQVAGRGYTF. CDR3 DNA sequence: TGTGCCAGCAGCCAAGTTGCAGGTCGTGGCTACACCTTC.

This chain joins TRBV13 and TRBJ2-1; 12 bases are shared with TRBD2. V lost 1 base to trimming and J lost 0 bases; unmatched junction nucleotides: 13. Germline lookup yields CDR1 PRHDT and CDR2 FYEKMQ (reference sequence). The CDR3 length is 21 residues. CDR3 coding DNA: TGTGCCAGCAGCTTAGAGTTTTTGGCTAGCGGGGGGGAGAGCTCCTACAATGAGCAGTTCTTC. It is translated as CASSLEFLASGGESSYNEQFF.

The chain recombines TRBV5-8 with TRBJ1-5, with TRBD1 matching 7 bases. This CDR3 is 15 amino acids long. Germline values: CDR1 SGHTS, CDR2 YDEGEE. V lost 1 base to trimming and J lost 2 bases; unmatched junction nucleotides: 3. The chain's CDR3 is CASSLNRGGNQPQHF. CDR3 DNA sequence: TGTGCCAGCAGCTTGAACAGGGGTGGCAATCAGCCCCAGCATTTT.

The chain combines TRBV10-3 with TRBJ2-3, with 8 positions matching TRBD2. Germline V gene lookup returns CDR1 ENHRY and CDR2 SYGVKD. The trim removed 8 bases at V and 4 bases at J, leaving 2 bases unmatched. CDR3 length equals 12 residues. Here the CDR3 reads CAIAGGADTQYF. The CDR3 DNA reads as TGTGCCATCGCGGGGGGCGCAGATACGCAGTATTTT.

CDR3: CASSPRTGSAGELFF. For the CDR3, the DNA is TGTGCCAGCAGCCCTCGGACAGGGTCGGCCGGGGAGCTGTTTTTT. The rearrangement uses TRBV9 and TRBJ2-2; 8 nucleotides match TRBD1. V lost 4 bases to trimming and J lost 6 bases; unmatched junction nucleotides: 8. Germline V CDR1 and CDR2: SGDLS, YYNGEE. This CDR3 has 15 amino acids.

The chain combines TRBV27 with TRBJ2-6; 8 bases align to TRBD1. Per germline, CDR1 MNHEY and CDR2 SMNVEV (reference sequence). The CDR3 is 16 residues long. V was pared by 10 bases and J by 0 bases, with 8 bases of the junction left unmatched. As DNA, the CDR3 is TGTGCCACCACTTCGACAGGGGACTCTGGGGCCAACGTCCTGACTTTC. Amino acids: CATTSTGDSGANVLTF.